This T cell receptor (beta chain) was observed in a study of cytomegalovirus exposure and HLA in healthy donors. Notes on the study in general: The study listed around 150 cytomegalovirus-associated TCR beta chains. The authors excluded some V segments, including TRBV6-2 and TRBV6-3, as indistinguishable.

The PCR was carried out with 60 Vbeta primers and 13 Jbeta primers. Using immunoSEQ multiplex PCR, the repertoire was profiled, and TCRdb retains in-frame clones only, with some absent. The sample lists about 140,000 clones; 60% to 80% were seen once. Germline V gives CDR1 MNHEY, CDR2 SVGAGI. Trimming removed 6 bases from V and 8 bases from J, with 16 bases in between. The CDR3 sequence is 14 residues long. Donors counted as nominally healthy when sampled, yet unrecorded immune exposures were likely. On this clone: Its specificity is unknown.

The TCR originated in a man younger than 45 in good health and CMV-seronegative. The V call is TRBV6-5, the J call TRBJ1-4; a weak D match, TRBD1 (6 bases). Sequenced sample: PBMCs. CDR3 sequence reads: CASRTWQGSEKLFF. The CDR3 DNA sequence: TGTGCCAGCAGAACATGGCAGGGGTCAGAAAAACTGTTTTTT.